This record concerns one T cell receptor (beta chain) sequence. Its specificity is not known. A much larger clone differs from this one at a single base, so this may be a read error. The length of the CDR3 is 12 residues. CDR1 and CDR2 (germline): SNHLY, FYNNEI. The sample comes from a study of response to subunit inactivated influenza vaccine. Study observations and caveats: With each seasonal influenza vaccination, the authors suggested, few new T cells are recruited.

TCRdb recomputed calls from the RT-PCR reads with MiXCR, one row per CDR3 protein. The sample holds more than 200,000 distinct CDR3 sequences; approximately 12% are singletons and the top ten take approximately 7.8%. The receptor was derived from a man aged 45 to 65 who received an inactivated influenza vaccine. The specimen comprised non-naive T cells sorted from PBMCs, sampled 14 days before vaccination. This chain uses TRBV2 with TRBJ1-2, with D possibly matching TRBD1 (5 bases). The CDR3 spells CASREDKDGYNF. The DNA for the CDR3 is TGTGCCAGCAGAGAGGACAAGGATGGCTACAACTTC.